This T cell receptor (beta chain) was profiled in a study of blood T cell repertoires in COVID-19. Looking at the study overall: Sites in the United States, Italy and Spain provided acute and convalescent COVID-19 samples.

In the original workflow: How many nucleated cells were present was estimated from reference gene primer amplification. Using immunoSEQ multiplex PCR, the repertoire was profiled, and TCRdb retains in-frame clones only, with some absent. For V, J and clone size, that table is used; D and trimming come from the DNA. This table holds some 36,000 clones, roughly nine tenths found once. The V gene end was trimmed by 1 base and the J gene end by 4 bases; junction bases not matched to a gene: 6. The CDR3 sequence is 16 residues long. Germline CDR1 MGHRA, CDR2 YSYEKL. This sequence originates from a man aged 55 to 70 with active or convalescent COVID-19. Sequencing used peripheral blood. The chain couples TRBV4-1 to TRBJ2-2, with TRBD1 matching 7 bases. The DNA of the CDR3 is TGCGCCAGCAGCCAAGCAAAGACAGGGTCCACCGGGGAGCTGTTTTTT. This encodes CASSQAKTGSTGELFF.